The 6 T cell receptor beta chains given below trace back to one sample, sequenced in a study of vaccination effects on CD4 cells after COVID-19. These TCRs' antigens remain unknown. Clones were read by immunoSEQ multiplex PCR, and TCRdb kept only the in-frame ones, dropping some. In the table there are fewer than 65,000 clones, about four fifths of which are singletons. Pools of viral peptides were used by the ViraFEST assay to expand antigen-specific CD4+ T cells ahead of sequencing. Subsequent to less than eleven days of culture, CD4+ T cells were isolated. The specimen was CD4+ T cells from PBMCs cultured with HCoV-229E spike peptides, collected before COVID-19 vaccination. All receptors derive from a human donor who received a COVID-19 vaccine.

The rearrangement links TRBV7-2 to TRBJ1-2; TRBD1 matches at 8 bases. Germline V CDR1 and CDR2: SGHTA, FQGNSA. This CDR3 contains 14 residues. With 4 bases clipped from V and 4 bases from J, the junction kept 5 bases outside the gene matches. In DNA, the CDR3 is TGTGCCAGCAGCTCAGACAGGGGCGTCTATGGCTACACCTTC. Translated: CASSSDRGVYGYTF. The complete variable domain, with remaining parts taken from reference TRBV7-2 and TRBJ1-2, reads GAGVSQSPSNKVTEKGKDVELRCDPISGHTALYWYRQSLGQGLEFLIYFQGNSAPDKSGLPSDRFSAERTGGSVSTLTIQRTQQEDSAVYLCASSSDRGVYGYTFGSGTRLTVV.

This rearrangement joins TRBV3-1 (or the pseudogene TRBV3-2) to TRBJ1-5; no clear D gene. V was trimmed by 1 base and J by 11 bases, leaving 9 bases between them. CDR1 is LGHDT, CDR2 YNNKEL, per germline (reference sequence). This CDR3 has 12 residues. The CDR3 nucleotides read TGTGCCAGCAGCCAAGGGGTCGGGACCCAGCATTTT. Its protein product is CASSQGVGTQHF.

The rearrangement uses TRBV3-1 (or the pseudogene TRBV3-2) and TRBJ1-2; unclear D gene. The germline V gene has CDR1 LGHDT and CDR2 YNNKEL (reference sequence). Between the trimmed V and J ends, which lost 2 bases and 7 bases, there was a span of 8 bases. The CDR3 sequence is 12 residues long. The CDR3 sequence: CASSQTRSGYTF. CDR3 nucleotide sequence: TGTGCCAGCAGCCAAACACGGAGTGGCTACACCTTC.

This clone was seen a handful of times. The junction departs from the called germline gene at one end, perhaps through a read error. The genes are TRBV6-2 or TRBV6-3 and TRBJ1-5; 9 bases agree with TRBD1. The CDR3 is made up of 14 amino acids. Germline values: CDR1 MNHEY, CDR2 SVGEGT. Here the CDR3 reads CASSAGQGNQPQHF. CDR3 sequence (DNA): TGTGCCAGCAGTGCGGGACAGGGCAACCAGCCCCAGCATTTT.

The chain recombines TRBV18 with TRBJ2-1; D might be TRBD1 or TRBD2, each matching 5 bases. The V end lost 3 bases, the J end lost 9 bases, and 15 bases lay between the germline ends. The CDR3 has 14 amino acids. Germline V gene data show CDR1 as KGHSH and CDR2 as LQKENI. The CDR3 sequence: CASSPGREGSEQFF. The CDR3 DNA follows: TGTGCCAGCTCACCGGGACGGGAAGGAAGTGAGCAGTTCTTC.

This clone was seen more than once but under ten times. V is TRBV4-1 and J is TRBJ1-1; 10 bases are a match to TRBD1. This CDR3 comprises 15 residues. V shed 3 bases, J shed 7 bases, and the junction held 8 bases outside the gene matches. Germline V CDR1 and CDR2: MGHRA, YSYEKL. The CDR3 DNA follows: TGCGCCAGCAGCCAGGGGACAGGGGCTTACGTTGAAGCTTTCTTT. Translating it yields CASSQGTGAYVEAFF.